The 19 T cell receptor beta chains below come from one sample, sequenced in a study of T cells in localized non-small cell lung cancer. Profiling relied on immunoSEQ multiplex PCR, and the TCRdb table lists in-frame clones only, not all of them. Here the sample spans around 3,300 clones, about a third being singletons. The sequences come from lung tumor tissue, collected before any cancer treatment. The receptors here all came from a female donor over 55 with stage I lung adenocarcinoma.

This clone appeared a few times. The chain has TRBV7-4 and TRBJ2-1; D gene uncertain. From germline, CDR1 is SGHVT and CDR2 SQSDAQ. Trimming took off 6 bases at V and 4 bases at J, with 10 bases between the two ends. There are 13 residues in the CDR3. The CDR3 spells CASSPTSYNEQFF. CDR3 bases: TGTGCCAGCAGTCCTACTTCTTACAATGAGCAGTTCTTC.

This clone has just a few counts. The rearrangement uses TRBV11-3 and TRBJ1-4; 7 nucleotides match TRBD1. V lost 4 bases, J lost 7 bases, and 9 bases stayed unmatched. Germline V lookup: CDR1 SGHNT, CDR2 YENEEA. This CDR3 region has 15 residues. As DNA, the CDR3 is TGTGCCAGCAGCTGGGTGCGAGGGGGCGGTGAAAAACTGTTTTTT. This sequence encodes CASSWVRGGGEKLFF.

This chain uses TRBV5-1 with TRBJ1-5; TRBD1 matches 7 bases. The CDR3 length is 14 residues. V gave up 4 bases and J gave up 1 base; unmatched junction bases: 2. Per germline, CDR1 SGHRS and CDR2 YFSETQ. CDR3: CASSQTGSNQPQHF. As DNA, the CDR3 is TGCGCCAGCAGCCAGACAGGGAGCAATCAGCCCCAGCATTTT.

In its sample, this clone was seen once. The chain carries TRBV19 and TRBJ2-2, with 11 bases lining up with TRBD2. The CDR3 has 17 residues. The V gene's germline CDR1 is LNHDA and CDR2 SQIVND (reference sequence). Trimming at V came to 4 bases and at J to 5 bases, leaving 9 bases not matched to a gene. The DNA for the CDR3 is TGTGCCAGTAGTACCGCCGGGACTAGCGGAGTTACCGGGGAGCTGTTTTTT. It encodes CASSTAGTSGVTGELFF.

This clone has a handful of counts. This chain uses TRBV9 with TRBJ2-7; a weak D match, TRBD1 (5 bases). The CDR3 spans 14 residues. CDR1 and CDR2 (germline): SGDLS, YYNGEE. V was clipped by 5 bases and J by 3 bases, with 15 bases between them. This CDR3 reads CASRQGALNYEQYF. The CDR3 DNA is TGTGCCAGCAGGCAAGGGGCCTTAAACTACGAGCAGTACTTC. The entire variable domain, with the rest obtained from reference TRBV9 and TRBJ2-7, is as follows: DSGVTQTPKHLITATGQRVTLRCSPRSGDLSVYWYQQSLDQGLQFLIQYYNGEERAKGNILERFSAQQFPDLHSELNLSSLELGDSALYFCASRQGALNYEQYFGPGTRLTVT.

This clone was picked up a small number of times. The chain joins TRBV9 to TRBJ2-3; 9 bases are a match to TRBD1. There are 15 residues in the CDR3. The junction had 5 bases not matched to a gene; V was cut back by 4 bases and J by 2 bases. Germline assignment: CDR1 SGDLS and CDR2 YYNGEE. The CDR3 sequence: CASSPGQGTTDTQYF. For the CDR3, the DNA is TGTGCCAGCAGCCCGGGACAGGGTACCACAGATACGCAGTATTTT.

The genes are TRBV19 and TRBJ1-5; D might be TRBD1 (5 bases). Trimming removed 6 bases at V and 2 bases at J, with 14 bases between. CDR1 and CDR2 from the germline V gene are LNHDA and SQIVND (reference sequence). This CDR3 has 15 residues. CDR3 sequence: CASRKGTPGNQPQHF. The CDR3 nucleotides are TGTGCCAGTAGGAAGGGGACTCCGGGCAATCAGCCCCAGCATTTT.

V usage is TRBV18 and J usage is TRBJ2-1; a possible D gene is TRBD1 (6 bases). The CDR3 covers 14 residues. With 4 bases removed from V and 8 bases from J, the gap between germline ends came to 15 bases. Germline V lookup: CDR1 KGHSH, CDR2 LQKENI. The CDR3 loop reads CASSRGQGRDEQFF. The CDR3 DNA follows: TGTGCCAGCTCACGGGGTCAGGGGCGCGATGAGCAGTTCTTC.

In regard to this clone: A read error may produce the germline difference seen at one junction end. The CDR3 spells CAISGGTGDEETQYF. In DNA form, the CDR3 reads TGTGCCATCAGTGGCGGGACAGGGGATGAGGAGACCCAGTACTTC. V is TRBV6-8 and J is TRBJ2-5, with TRBD1 matching 10 bases. CDR3 length: 15 residues. In germline, CDR1 is MNHGY, CDR2 SAAAGT.

This clone was detected a few times. The CDR3 spells CASSPDSPNTEAFF. The CDR3 DNA follows: TGTGCCAGCAGTCCGGACAGCCCGAACACTGAAGCTTTCTTT. The rearrangement joins TRBV27 to TRBJ1-1; possible D gene TRBD1, 6 bases. Trimming took off 5 bases at V and 1 base at J, with 11 bases between the two ends. CDR3 length: 14 amino acids. The germline CDR1 and CDR2 sequences are MNHEY and SMNVEV (reference sequence).

The chain combines TRBV6-8 with TRBJ2-3; TRBD1 matches at 8 bases. The junction had 9 bases not matched to a gene; V was cut back by 2 bases and J by 2 bases. The CDR3 runs 17 residues. Germline loops: CDR1 MNHGY, CDR2 SAAAGT. CDR3 sequence: CASSYPRQGSLTDTQYF. The CDR3 nucleotides are TGTGCCAGCAGTTACCCCAGACAGGGGTCTCTCACAGATACGCAGTATTTT.

This clone showed up just a few times. The rearrangement joins TRBV9 to TRBJ2-5; no clear D gene. CDR3 length equals 12 residues. Trimming took off 5 bases at V and 2 bases at J, with 7 bases between the two ends. Germline CDR1 reads SGDLS; CDR2 reads YYNGEE. The CDR3 spells CASSEEQETQYF. The DNA of the CDR3 is TGTGCCAGCAGTGAGGAGCAAGAGACCCAGTACTTC.

The chain has TRBV28 and TRBJ1-5; D is uncertain. The V gene lost 8 bases and the J gene lost 7 bases, with 21 bases spanning the gap. The germline V gene has CDR1 MDHEN and CDR2 SYDVKM. The CDR3 is made up of 15 amino acids. The CDR3 loop is CASRRAGRSEQPQHF. In DNA, the CDR3 is TGTGCCAGCCGTAGGGCTGGGCGGTCGGAACAGCCCCAGCATTTT.

The chain combines TRBV6-8 with TRBJ1-1, with 10 nucleotides matching TRBD1. From germline, CDR1 is MNHGY and CDR2 SAAAGT. The CDR3 has 14 residues. Losses at the gene ends were 6 bases for V and 6 bases for J; bases not matched to a gene: 7. CDR3 residues: CASRPGQGISEAFF. In DNA, the CDR3 is TGTGCCAGCAGACCGGGACAGGGGATTTCTGAAGCTTTCTTT.

The chain recombines TRBV14 with TRBJ2-3; D is ambiguous. The CDR3 totals 16 residues. CDR1 is SGHDN and CDR2 is FVKESK in the germline V gene. Trimming removed 0 bases from V and 3 bases from J, with 13 bases in between. DNA of the CDR3: TGTGCCAGCAGCCAAGATCCCGGAGTAAGGACAGATACGCAGTATTTT. Its protein product is CASSQDPGVRTDTQYF.

A few counts support this clone. The V and J genes are TRBV11-3 and TRBJ2-1, with D maybe TRBD2 (6 bases). Germline CDR1 and CDR2: SGHNT and YENEEA. This CDR3 has 17 amino acids. The V and J ends lost 3 bases and 0 bases respectively, with 15 bases between them. The CDR3 DNA sequence: TGTGCCAGCAGCTTGGCTAGCGCCTTCAGCTCCTACAATGAGCAGTTCTTC. The encoded protein is CASSLASAFSSYNEQFF.

The chain carries TRBV15 and TRBJ1-2, with D unclear. Germline CDR1 LNHNV, CDR2 YYDKDF (reference sequence). V dropped 0 bases and J dropped 2 bases, with 10 bases sitting between them. CDR3 size: 15 residues. CDR3 DNA sequence: TGTGCCACCAGCAGAGATCCGAACACGAACTATGGCTACACCTTC. Translating it yields CATSRDPNTNYGYTF. The full variable domain, in which reference TRBV15 and TRBJ1-2 provide the parts outside the CDR3, is DAMVIQNPRYQVTQFGKPVTLSCSQTLNHNVMYWYQQKSSQAPKLLFHYYDKDFNNEADTPDNFQSRRPNTSFCFLDIRSPGLGDTAMYLCATSRDPNTNYGYTFGSGTRLTVV.

The rearrangement uses TRBV5-1 and TRBJ1-1; no reliable D call. Trimming removed 0 bases from V and 0 bases from J, with 15 bases in between. Germline CDR1 reads SGHRS; CDR2 reads YFSETQ. The CDR3 spans 17 residues. The CDR3 region is CASSLGGGFGMNTEAFF. CDR3 bases: TGCGCCAGCAGCTTGGGCGGTGGGTTTGGTATGAACACTGAAGCTTTCTTT.

The chain uses TRBV11-3 and TRBJ2-5, with a possible D match to TRBD2 (5 bases). The V end lost 3 bases, the J end lost 1 base, and 12 bases lay between the germline ends. Germline V CDR1 and CDR2: SGHNT, YENEEA. The CDR3 is 15 residues long. CDR3 protein: CASSLAGGSQETQYF. In nucleotides, the CDR3 is TGTGCCAGCAGCTTGGCGGGCGGTTCCCAAGAGACCCAGTACTTC.